The 4 T cell receptor beta chains given below trace back to one sample, sequenced in a study of long-term antiretroviral therapy in people with HIV. The assay used was immunoSEQ (version v3.0), run at survey level. Using immunoSEQ multiplex PCR, the repertoire was profiled, and TCRdb retains in-frame clones only, with some absent. The sample lists 20,000 to 25,000 clones; about 85% were seen once. The sample in question was unsorted PBMCs, obtained 1.9 years after starting antiretroviral therapy. The receptors come from a woman aged 45 to 65 with HIV.

The V call is TRBV9, the J call TRBJ2-1, with D perhaps TRBD1 (6 bases). CDR3 size: 13 residues. Trimming stripped 4 bases from V and 7 bases from J, with 12 bases between. Germline values: CDR1 SGDLS, CDR2 YYNGEE. CDR3 in DNA: TGTGCCAGCAGCTCCCAGGACAGAAATGAGCAGTTCTTC. Its translation: CASSSQDRNEQFF. Variable domain in full (rest from reference TRBV9 and TRBJ2-1): DSGVTQTPKHLITATGQRVTLRCSPRSGDLSVYWYQQSLDQGLQFLIQYYNGEERAKGNILERFSAQQFPDLHSELNLSSLELGDSALYFCASSSQDRNEQFFGPGTRLTVL.

The V gene is TRBV28, the J gene TRBJ2-1, with D hard to call. CDR3 length: 12 amino acids. V dropped 10 bases and J dropped 0 bases, with 7 bases sitting between them. CDR1 is MDHEN, CDR2 SYDVKM, per germline. DNA of the CDR3: TGTGCCACCCTAGGCTCCTACAATGAGCAGTTCTTC. Protein product: CATLGSYNEQFF.

The chain joins TRBV5-6 to TRBJ1-1; D gene unclear. The CDR3 has 15 residues. CDR1 is SGHDT and CDR2 is YYEEEE in the germline V gene. Between the trimmed V and J ends, which lost 2 bases and 0 bases, there was a span of 11 bases. CDR3 sequence reads: CASSFLASLNTEAFF. Written as DNA, the CDR3 is TGTGCCAGCAGCTTTCTTGCCAGCCTGAACACTGAAGCTTTCTTT.

The rearrangement uses TRBV7-2 and TRBJ2-4; 10 nucleotides agree with TRBD2. The CDR3 length is 17 residues. Germline lookup yields CDR1 SGHTA and CDR2 FQGNSA. V gave up 4 bases and J gave up 7 bases; unmatched junction bases: 13. CDR3 DNA: TGTGCCAGCAGCTCGTCTAGCGGGGGCCGACCGGGGAACATTCAGTACTTC. Translation gives CASSSSSGGRPGNIQYF.